This is a list of T cell receptor beta chains from one sample in a study of T cells in localized non-small cell lung cancer. Sequenced by immunoSEQ multiplex PCR; TCRdb stores in-frame clones only, minus some. Of tens of thousands of clones in the sample, about 81% were seen once. This specimen consisted of peripheral blood, obtained before any cancer treatment. These receptor sequences come from a female donor aged 60 or older with stage I lung adenocarcinoma. CDR3s include the opening cysteine and the closing phenylalanine or tryptophan. The D gene is left open where the match is weak. Where a row states a size, it is once, few, many or the class of an expanded clone; other rows omit it.

DNA: TGTGCCAGCAGCGCTACAGGGGGCGTTCAGCCCCAGCATTTT; CDR3: CASSATGGVQPQHF; V: TRBV2; D: TRBD1; size: -; J: TRBJ1-5
DNA: TGTGCCAGCGGCAACCAAGAAACCGGGGAGCTGTTTTTT; CDR3: CASGNQETGELFF; V: TRBV9; D: -; size: -; J: TRBJ2-2
DNA: TGTGCCAGCAGTTTTAATACAGGGGGCGGGTTCACTGAAGCTTTCTTT; CDR3: CASSFNTGGGFTEAFF; V: TRBV27; D: TRBD1; size: few; J: TRBJ1-1
DNA: TGTGCCAGCAGCGGGGGGACAGGGTGGGAGACCCAGTACTTC; CDR3: CASSGGTGWETQYF; V: TRBV6-1; D: TRBD1; size: -; J: TRBJ2-5
DNA: TGTGCCAGCAGCGTAGAGGCGGGGGGGCCAATTAGAGATACGCAGTATTTT; CDR3: CASSVEAGGPIRDTQYF; V: TRBV9; D: TRBD2; size: -; J: TRBJ2-3
DNA: TGTGCCAGCAGCCGCGAACGGGACACCCCCTCCGGCGATGGCTACACCTTC; CDR3: CASSRERDTPSGDGYTF; V: TRBV7-9; D: -; size: -; J: TRBJ1-2
DNA: TGTGCCAGCAGCTTGCTAGTCCCCCAGTTCTTC; CDR3: CASSLLVPQFF; V: TRBV11-2; D: -; size: -; J: TRBJ2-1
DNA: TGTGCCAGCAGTGAGGAAGCGGATAGCACAGATACGCAGTATTTT; CDR3: CASSEEADSTDTQYF; V: TRBV2; D: -; size: -; J: TRBJ2-3
DNA: TGTGCCAGCAGCTCTCCGGGGACCTCCCCCCGGCAGTACTTC; CDR3: CASSSPGTSPRQYF; V: TRBV7-9; D: -; size: -; J: TRBJ2-7
DNA: TGTGCCAGCAGCTTAGCCGGACAGGGAGTCTATGGCTACACCTTC; CDR3: CASSLAGQGVYGYTF; V: TRBV11-3; D: TRBD1; size: -; J: TRBJ1-2
DNA: TGTGCCAGCAGCTTGGGACTAGCGGGAGTCTCAGATACGCAGTATTTT; CDR3: CASSLGLAGVSDTQYF; V: TRBV5-4; D: TRBD2; size: once; J: TRBJ2-3
DNA: TGTGCCAGCAGGCTGGGATCGGGCTCCTACAATGAGCAGTTCTTC; CDR3: CASRLGSGSYNEQFF; V: TRBV11-3; D: -; size: -; J: TRBJ2-1
DNA: TGTGCCAGCAGCCGAGGACGGAACACGAGAAACACCATATATTTT; CDR3: CASSRGRNTRNTIYF; V: TRBV11-2; D: -; size: -; J: TRBJ1-3
DNA: TGTGCCAGCAGCTTTGGTGGGTCTGCCTACAATGAGCAGTTCTTC; CDR3: CASSFGGSAYNEQFF; V: TRBV11-2; D: -; size: -; J: TRBJ2-1
DNA: TGTGCCAGCAGCAGCGCCCGGGGGGAGCAGTACTTC; CDR3: CASSSARGEQYF; V: TRBV7-9; D: -; size: -; J: TRBJ2-7
DNA: TGTGCTAGTGGTCCCGGACAGTGGGAAGAGACCCAGTACTTC; CDR3: CASGPGQWEETQYF; V: TRBV12-5; D: -; size: -; J: TRBJ2-5
DNA: TGTGCCAGCAGTTACTCGCGGACGGGAAAAGAGACCCAGTACTTC; CDR3: CASSYSRTGKETQYF; V: TRBV28; D: -; size: -; J: TRBJ2-5
DNA: TGTGCCATCAAAGCGGGGCCTAGCACAGATACGCAGTATTTT; CDR3: CAIKAGPSTDTQYF; V: TRBV10-3; D: TRBD2; size: few; J: TRBJ2-3
DNA: TGTGCCAGCAGCCCGACTAGCGGGGGTACTTACAATGAGCAGTTCTTC; CDR3: CASSPTSGGTYNEQFF; V: TRBV5-4; D: TRBD2; size: -; J: TRBJ2-1
DNA: TGTGCTAGTGATCGGGGACTTACCGGGGAGCTGTTTTTT; CDR3: CASDRGLTGELFF; V: TRBV12-5; D: -; size: -; J: TRBJ2-2
DNA: TGCGCCAGCAGCACCAACGTGGATACGCAGTATTTT; CDR3: CASSTNVDTQYF; V: TRBV5-1; D: -; size: -; J: TRBJ2-3
DNA: TGCGCCAGCAGCCAAGATGGGCCTAGCGGGATAGGGGGCTCCTACGAGCAGTACTTC; CDR3: CASSQDGPSGIGGSYEQYF; V: TRBV4-3; D: TRBD2; size: -; J: TRBJ2-7
DNA: TGCAGCGTTGGACAGGGGCAAATGAACACTGAAGCTTTCTTT; CDR3: CSVGQGQMNTEAFF; V: TRBV29-1; D: TRBD1; size: -; J: TRBJ1-1
DNA: TGTGCCACCAGCATCAGGGCTAACTATGGCTACACCTTC; CDR3: CATSIRANYGYTF; V: TRBV15; D: -; size: -; J: TRBJ1-2
DNA: TGCAGCGTCACCCCGGCGGGGCAGGGACGGGGCTACACCTTC; CDR3: CSVTPAGQGRGYTF; V: TRBV29-1; D: -; size: few; J: TRBJ1-2
DNA: TGTGCCAGCAGTTACCAAGAGGGGAGCATGAAAGAGACCCAGTACTTC; CDR3: CASSYQEGSMKETQYF; V: TRBV6-5; D: -; size: once; J: TRBJ2-5
DNA: TGTGCCAGTAGTATACGCGGGAGAGCCACCGGGGAGCTGTTTTTT; CDR3: CASSIRGRATGELFF; V: TRBV19; D: TRBD2; size: -; J: TRBJ2-2
DNA: TGTGCCAGCAGCACTACGGGGGCGCCCCAGTACTTC; CDR3: CASSTTGAPQYF; V: TRBV2; D: -; size: few; J: TRBJ2-5
DNA: TGTGCCAGCAGCCGGACTAGCGGGAGGCCTGTTCGCACAGATACGCAGTATTTT; CDR3: CASSRTSGRPVRTDTQYF; V: TRBV7-6; D: TRBD2; size: -; J: TRBJ2-3
DNA: TGTGCCAGCAGTTTAGGTAGTCAGGGGAACTATGGCTACACCTTC; CDR3: CASSLGSQGNYGYTF; V: TRBV28; D: -; size: -; J: TRBJ1-2
DNA: TGTGCCAGTAGTATCTTTCCGGGGGATGGCTACACCTTC; CDR3: CASSIFPGDGYTF; V: TRBV19; D: -; size: -; J: TRBJ1-2
DNA: TGTGCCAGCAGTTACTCCTCCACCGGGGAGCTGTTTTTT; CDR3: CASSYSSTGELFF; V: TRBV6-5; D: -; size: few; J: TRBJ2-2
DNA: TGTGCCGTCATACGGGGTGACTATGGCTACACCTTC; CDR3: CAVIRGDYGYTF; V: TRBV28; D: -; size: -; J: TRBJ1-2
DNA: TGTGCCAGCAGCTTAATGGAGTATGGCTACACCTTC; CDR3: CASSLMEYGYTF; V: TRBV7-2; D: -; size: -; J: TRBJ1-2
DNA: TGTGCCAGCTCACCGGGGGTCACCGAAAACATTCAGTACTTC; CDR3: CASSPGVTENIQYF; V: TRBV18; D: -; size: -; J: TRBJ2-4
DNA: TGTGCCAGCAGCGTTAGCGGGAACAATGAGCAGTTCTTC; CDR3: CASSVSGNNEQFF; V: TRBV7-3; D: TRBD2; size: many; J: TRBJ2-1
DNA: TGTGCCAGCGTCGGGGCACCTGACTATGGCTACACCTTC; CDR3: CASVGAPDYGYTF; V: TRBV5-6; D: -; size: -; J: TRBJ1-2
DNA: TGTGCCAGCACCGGACAGGGGAGCTACGAGCAGTACTTC; CDR3: CASTGQGSYEQYF; V: TRBV6-5; D: TRBD1; size: few; J: TRBJ2-7
DNA: TGTGCCAGCAGCTCAAGGACTAGCGGGAGCGAGCAGTACTTC; CDR3: CASSSRTSGSEQYF; V: TRBV7-6; D: TRBD2; size: few; J: TRBJ2-7
DNA: TGTGCCAGCAGCTTAAGGTCCCTAGCGGGTCGGCATGAGCAGTTCTTC; CDR3: CASSLRSLAGRHEQFF; V: TRBV11-3; D: TRBD2; size: few; J: TRBJ2-1
DNA: TGTGCCAGCAGCCAAGGTGGACAGGGAACAGATACGCAGTATTTT; CDR3: CASSQGGQGTDTQYF; V: TRBV7-2; D: TRBD1; size: -; J: TRBJ2-3
DNA: TGTGCCAGCAGCTTAGGGACAGGGAATGGCTACACCTTC; CDR3: CASSLGTGNGYTF; V: TRBV7-6; D: TRBD1; size: -; J: TRBJ1-2
DNA: TGTGCCAGCAGTTATCCCGGGATGAATGAGCAGTTCTTC; CDR3: CASSYPGMNEQFF; V: TRBV6-5; D: -; size: -; J: TRBJ2-1
DNA: TGTGCCAGCAGCAGGGACAGGGGAACAGATACGCAGTATTTT; CDR3: CASSRDRGTDTQYF; V: TRBV6-6; D: TRBD1; size: -; J: TRBJ2-3
DNA: TGTGCTAGTGGTTTGGGCGACAGGGGAAACTATGGCTACACCTTC; CDR3: CASGLGDRGNYGYTF; V: TRBV12-5; D: TRBD1; size: -; J: TRBJ1-2